This T cell receptor beta chain was recovered during a study of regulatory T cells in long-lasting Graves disease. Regarding the study as a whole: Persistent patients shared more public clonotypes (about 2,700) than newly diagnosed patients (about 970). There was favoring of TRBV28, TRBJ1-2 and TRBJ2-5 in persistent disease.

Arm-PCR of CDR3 regions and iRepertoire HTBI primers were used to build TCR beta libraries. TCRdb independently ran MiXCR on the multiplex PCR reads; one entry per CDR3 protein. The sample contains hundreds of thousands of distinct CDR3 sequences, about 20% of which appear only once. Germline CDR1 MDHEN, CDR2 SYDVKM. This CDR3 is built from 15 residues. The germline V and J ends were trimmed by 6 bases and 5 bases, with 17 bases remaining between them. This clonotype was detected ten times or more. The antigen remains undetermined. The time point is: persistent/refractory GD, antithyroid drugs over 5 years with positive TRAb. Construction of the TCR library relied on RNA isolated from PBMCs.

Sequenced material: peripheral blood mononuclear cells (PBMCs), taken when the disease was refractory, from a patient treated with antithyroid drugs. The chain uses TRBV28 and TRBJ1-5; TRBD1 is a possible D gene (5 bases). This TCR came from a female donor with Graves disease. CDR3 residues: CASRDRGMAHQPQHF. Here the CDR3 DNA reads TGTGCCAGCAGAGATAGGGGAATGGCGCATCAGCCCCAGCATTTT.